Listed below are T cell receptor beta chains from one sample, sequenced in a study of cytomegalovirus exposure and HLA in healthy donors. The protocol was immunoSEQ multiplex PCR, while the TCRdb copy is restricted to in-frame clones and leaves out a portion. The sample has about 140,000 clones; 60% to 85% are singletons. The sequencing sample was made of PBMCs. Source of these receptors: a male donor in good health and CMV-seropositive. Both conserved end residues are trimmed from each CDR3. Fields, in order: J gene, V gene, CDR3 protein.

>TRBJ2-3|TRBV4-1
ASSQDLWTTDTQY
>TRBJ1-2|TRBV13
ASSPRGQGEAYT
>TRBJ1-5|TRBV19
ASSWGDGPFQPQH
>TRBJ2-7|TRBV6-5
ASGLGSSTYEQY
>TRBJ2-7|TRBV7-8
ASSVGGTYYEQY
>TRBJ1-2|TRBV6-1
ASTPTGNYGYT
>TRBJ2-7|TRBV4-3
ASSPNQGSSGYEQY
>TRBJ2-7|TRBV4-1
ASTPTGGSYEQY
>TRBJ2-1|TRBV11-2
ASSPPGQGTYNEQF
>TRBJ2-1|TRBV5-1
ASSLGAGIAVNEQF
>TRBJ2-3|TRBV11-2
ASSLDLAGGPSTDTQY
>TRBJ2-2|TRBV11-2
ASSSGRDGELF
>TRBJ2-7|TRBV28
ASSAGTDLTYEQY
>TRBJ2-1|TRBV4-3
ASSQGGYNEQF
>TRBJ1-3|TRBV5-6
ASSLGPTGEDSGNTIY
>TRBJ2-1|TRBV7-3
ASSLAGVGASREQF
>TRBJ2-1|TRBV4-1
ASSQLPGLAGRGNEQF
>TRBJ2-1|TRBV5-1
ASSLHLLAGNNEQF
>TRBJ1-2|TRBV25-1
ASSVGGVYGYT
>TRBJ1-4|TRBV7-9
ASSLYPGARSNEKLF
>TRBJ2-3|TRBV20-1
SASLSDTQY
>TRBJ1-1|TRBV6-6
ASRALNTEAF
>TRBJ1-1|TRBV9
ASSGAPTGNTEAF
>TRBJ2-7|TRBV27
ASSPTGRSGDEQY
>TRBJ2-2|TRBV15
ATTRQANTGELF
>TRBJ2-3|TRBV13
ASSLSGENTQY
>TRBJ2-1|TRBV6-6
AVRTGNNEQF
>TRBJ1-1|TRBV30
AWSPQGARAF
>TRBJ2-5|TRBV27
ASSPNNRGGETQY
>TRBJ2-7|TRBV11-1
AAALDSGPYEQY
>TRBJ2-1|TRBV5-1
ASSSVRRHNEQF
>TRBJ2-5|TRBV4-1
ASTPPGGRVETQY
>TRBJ2-7|TRBV29-1
SGQNSYEQY